The 24 T cell receptor beta chains below were found in one sample sequenced in a study of immune cell composition in non-small cell lung cancer. Clones were read by immunoSEQ multiplex PCR, and TCRdb kept only the in-frame ones, dropping some. Of about 3,300 clones detected, approximately 70% appear once; the ten largest clones hold approximately 4.8%. Normal lung was taken at the farthest possible site, at least 3 cm from tumour. Sequencing was performed on non-adjacent lung tissue. Source of these receptors: a human donor with non-small cell lung cancer.

The rearrangement links TRBV7-8 to TRBJ2-3; TRBD2 matches at 10 bases. This CDR3 contains 15 residues. V trimming: 6 bases; J trimming: 5 bases; junction bases outside the gene matches: 8. The germline V gene has CDR1 SGHVS and CDR2 FQNEAQ. The CDR3 reads CASRSVSGGRDTQYF. Written as DNA, the CDR3 is TGTGCCAGCAGATCAGTTAGCGGGGGGAGAGATACGCAGTATTTT.

This clone was seen more than once but under ten times. This chain uses TRBV19 with TRBJ1-5; D remains unclear. V lost 7 bases and J 0 bases, leaving 19 bases between the germline ends. Germline V gene lookup returns CDR1 LNHDA and CDR2 SQIVND (reference sequence). This CDR3 has 17 residues. The CDR3, as DNA: TGTGCCAGTATTAGCGACACCGCCGGAAATAGCAATCAGCCCCAGCATTTT. This encodes CASISDTAGNSNQPQHF.

The V call is TRBV5-6, the J call TRBJ1-2, with 7 bases lining up with TRBD1. The CDR3 runs 14 residues. Germline loops: CDR1 SGHDT, CDR2 YYEEEE. The V and J ends lost 4 bases and 3 bases, in that order; junction bases with no gene match: 6. The CDR3 here is CASSLGQRYYGYTF. The CDR3 DNA is TGTGCCAGCAGCCTGGGACAGCGCTACTATGGCTACACCTTC.

Judged by abundance, this clone is large. The DNA of the CDR3 is TGTGCCAGCAGCCCCCAACAGGGAGACCCCCTTGGCTACACCTTC. It is translated as CASSPQQGDPLGYTF. V and J are TRBV7-3 and TRBJ1-2; perhaps TRBD1 as D (6 bases). This CDR3 contains 15 residues. Germline values: CDR1 SGHTA, CDR2 FQGTGA. V dropped 5 bases and J dropped 7 bases, with 20 bases sitting between them.

The chain has TRBV5-6 and TRBJ1-1; 8 bases agree with TRBD1. CDR3 size: 15 residues. CDR1 is SGHDT and CDR2 is YYEEEE in the germline V gene. The ends lost 2 bases at V and 7 bases at J; junction bases unmatched: 10. This CDR3 is CASSFGTGGADEAFF. For the CDR3, the DNA is TGTGCCAGCAGCTTCGGGACAGGAGGCGCGGATGAAGCTTTCTTT. Drawing the rest from reference TRBV5-6 and TRBJ1-1, the complete variable domain is DAGVTQSPTHLIKTRGQQVTLRCSPKSGHDTVSWYQQALGQGPQFIFQYYEEEERQRGNFPDRFSGHQFPNYSSELNVNALLLGDSALYLCASSFGTGGADEAFFGQGTRLTVV.

The V gene is TRBV7-2, the J gene TRBJ2-2; no clear D gene. In germline, CDR1 is SGHTA, CDR2 FQGNSA. The V and J ends lost 3 bases and 0 bases respectively, with 8 bases between them. CDR3 length equals 15 residues. CDR3 amino acids: CASSFRSPNTGELFF. Here the CDR3 DNA reads TGTGCCAGCAGCTTTAGGAGCCCGAACACCGGGGAGCTGTTTTTT.

V and J are TRBV19 and TRBJ2-7, with a tentative D call TRBD1 (7 bases). The CDR3 runs to 16 residues. Germline assignment: CDR1 LNHDA and CDR2 SQIVND (reference sequence). With 4 bases removed from V and 3 bases from J, the gap between germline ends came to 19 bases. CDR3 nucleotides: TGTGCCAGTAGTACCGCCGGGAGACAGGGAAGCTACGAGCAGTACTTC. This sequence encodes CASSTAGRQGSYEQYF.

This clone has a handful of counts. The chain employs TRBV30 and TRBJ2-7; 8 nucleotides line up with TRBD2. The CDR3 runs 12 residues. J gave up 3 bases and V 6 bases, and 4 bases lay outside the gene matches. Germline CDR1 GTSNPN, CDR2 SVGIG (reference sequence). CDR3 coding DNA: TGTGCCTGTACTAGCGGAAACTACGAGCAGTACTTC. Protein product: CACTSGNYEQYF.

This clone was counted a single time. V is TRBV6-5 and J is TRBJ2-2, with 7 nucleotides matching TRBD2. The CDR3 is 15 residues long. V lost 10 bases and J lost 6; bases outside the gene matches: 14. CDR1 and CDR2 (germline): MNHEY, SVGAGI. The CDR3 loop reads CATRPPGRPAGELFF. CDR3 bases: TGTGCCACCCGCCCCCCCGGGAGGCCGGCCGGGGAGCTGTTTTTT.

This clone turned up a few times. The gene calls are TRBV5-1 and TRBJ1-5; 8 bases fit TRBD1. The length of the CDR3 is 15 residues. From germline, CDR1 is SGHRS and CDR2 YFSETQ. J gave up 2 bases and V 4 bases, and 5 bases lay outside the gene matches. The DNA of the CDR3 is TGCGCCAGCAGCCAAGGGACAGGCCGCAATCAGCCCCAGCATTTT. This gives the protein CASSQGTGRNQPQHF.

The genes are TRBV6-5 and TRBJ2-3, with D uncertain. Germline-derived CDR1 and CDR2 are MNHEY and SVGAGI. The V end lost 4 bases, the J end lost 2 bases, and 4 bases lay between the germline ends. This CDR3 has 12 amino acids. The CDR3 loop reads CASSLNTDTQYF. CDR3 coding DNA: TGTGCCAGCAGTTTAAACACAGATACGCAGTATTTT.

The V gene is TRBV6-5, the J gene TRBJ1-6; 9 bases align to TRBD1. From germline, CDR1 is MNHEY and CDR2 SVGAGI. Trimming took 8 bases from V and 8 from J; bases not matched to a gene: 4. This CDR3 comprises 13 residues. The CDR3 sequence is CASWDRDYSPLHF. DNA for the CDR3: TGTGCCAGCTGGGACAGGGACTATTCACCCCTCCACTTT.

This clone has a handful of counts. J is TRBJ1-3 and V is TRBV7-2; tentatively, D is TRBD1 (5 bases). There are 16 residues in the CDR3. Trimming left V 1 base short and J 0 bases short, with 10 bases between. CDR1 and CDR2 (germline): SGHTA, FQGNSA. The CDR3 region is CASSLDSGPSGNTIYF. CDR3 bases: TGTGCCAGCAGCTTAGACTCAGGGCCCTCTGGAAACACCATATATTTT.

The CDR3 nucleotides are TGTGCCAGCAGCGCCGCAAGCCAAACGCAGTATTTT. Protein sequence: CASSAASQTQYF. The chain combines TRBV11-3 with TRBJ2-3; D unclear. Between the trimmed V and J ends, which lost 5 bases and 9 bases, there was a span of 12 bases. The CDR3 runs to 12 residues. The germline V gene has CDR1 SGHNT and CDR2 YENEEA.

The chain recombines TRBV5-5 with TRBJ1-2; no reliable D call. The V end was cut by 4 bases, the J end by 4 bases, with 17 bases between. The CDR3 runs 15 residues. Germline V CDR1 and CDR2: SGHKS, YYEKEE (reference sequence). CDR3 nucleotide sequence: TGTGCCAGCAGCCCCCTAAGAAGCGGCACCTATGGCTACACCTTC. Amino acids: CASSPLRSGTYGYTF.

The chain uses TRBV5-1 and TRBJ2-7; weak D call: TRBD2 (5 bases). Deletions cut 2 bases from V and 4 bases from J, with 7 bases between. The CDR3 extends over 12 amino acids. Germline V gives CDR1 SGHRS, CDR2 YFSETQ. CDR3 sequence: CASSFTGYEQYF. The CDR3 DNA is TGCGCCAGCAGCTTTACGGGGTACGAGCAGTACTTC.

The V and J genes are TRBV9 and TRBJ1-5; perhaps TRBD1 as D (5 bases). The V and J ends lost 0 bases and 2 bases respectively, with 9 bases between them. The CDR3 contains 15 residues. The germline V gene encodes CDR1 SGDLS and CDR2 YYNGEE. The CDR3 nucleotides read TGTGCCAGCAGCGTAGGGGGGGGTCGCAATCAGCCCCAGCATTTT. Translating it yields CASSVGGGRNQPQHF.

The rearrangement joins TRBV19 to TRBJ2-7; 7 positions match TRBD1. This CDR3 region has 16 residues. CDR1 is LNHDA and CDR2 is SQIVND in the germline V gene (reference sequence). The V gene end was trimmed by 8 bases and the J gene end by 0 bases; junction bases not matched to a gene: 13. CDR3 coding DNA: TGTGCCAGTCGGACCACTACAGGGGATAGCTCCTACGAGCAGTACTTC. This gives the protein CASRTTTGDSSYEQYF.

V gene TRBV10-2 combines with J gene TRBJ1-6, with no clear D. V lost 7 bases, J lost 8 bases, and 12 bases lay in between. Germline CDR1 reads WSHSY; CDR2 reads SAAADI. CDR3 length: 13 residues. CDR3 amino acids: CASTPYLDSPLHF. As DNA, the CDR3 is TGCGCCAGCACCCCCTACTTGGATTCACCCCTCCACTTT.

The chain employs TRBV10-1 and TRBJ2-7, with D perhaps matching TRBD2 (5 bases). Looked up from germline, CDR1 is WNHNN and CDR2 is SYGVQD (reference sequence). V was pared by 3 bases and J by 2 bases, with 11 bases between. CDR3 length equals 14 residues. The CDR3 coding sequence is TGCGCCAGCAGTGAAGGGTCCGGGACCTACGAGCAGTACTTC. Translation gives CASSEGSGTYEQYF.

The chain joins TRBV28 to TRBJ2-7; D may be TRBD1 (6 bases). CDR1 is MDHEN and CDR2 is SYDVKM in the germline V gene. Trimming removed 6 bases from V and 8 bases from J, with 23 bases in between. The CDR3 runs to 15 residues. CDR3 nucleotide sequence: TGTGCCAGCAGCCGAGGTCCCGGGACATCGTTTCAGCAGTACTTC. Its translation: CASSRGPGTSFQQYF. The whole variable domain, remainder taken from reference TRBV28 and TRBJ2-7, is DVKVTQSSRYLVKRTGEKVFLECVQDMDHENMFWYRQDPGLGLRLIYFSYDVKMKEKGDIPEGYSVSREKKERFSLILESASTNQTSMYLCASSRGPGTSFQQYFGPGTRLTVT.

The rearrangement joins TRBV21-1 to TRBJ2-1; TRBD2, as called in the table, went unchecked against the DNA. TRBV21-1 corresponds to a pseudogene. The CDR3 spans 20 residues. The chain's CDR3 is CASSKFRQIAGEYSYNEQFF. CDR3 coding DNA: TGTGCCAGCAGCAAATTTCGACAAATAGCGGGAGAGTACTCCTACAATGAGCAGTTCTTC.

In nucleotides, the CDR3 is TGTGCCAGTAGTCTGAAGCACACAGATACGCAGTATTTT. Its protein product is CASSLKHTDTQYF. The rearrangement links TRBV19 to TRBJ2-3, with unresolved D. The CDR3 length is 13 residues. The ends were cut back, 5 bases at V and 2 bases at J, with 8 bases in the middle. Germline V gene lookup returns CDR1 LNHDA and CDR2 SQIVND (reference sequence). The variable domain in full, completed from reference TRBV19 and TRBJ2-3, reads DGGITQSPKYLFRKEGQNVTLSCEQNLNHDAMYWYRQDPGQGLRLIYYSQIVNDFQKGDIAEGYSVSREKKESFPLTVTSAQKNPTAFYLCASSLKHTDTQYFGPGTRLTVL.

This chain links TRBV6-5 with TRBJ2-2; 12 bases are a match to TRBD1. CDR1 is MNHEY, CDR2 SVGAGI, per germline. The CDR3 runs to 15 residues. CDR3 protein: CVKLPGTGGIGELFF. The CDR3 bases are TGTGTCAAACTGCCCGGGACAGGGGGCATCGGGGAGCTGTTTTTT.